The source of this TCR beta chain is a study of Ad26.COV2.S vaccination and SARS-CoV-2 variants. Clones were read by immunoSEQ multiplex PCR, and TCRdb kept only the in-frame ones, dropping some. The repertoire holds approximately 420,000 clones, with roughly 90% as singletons. Specified treatment: 15 to 20 received Ad26.COV2.S at low or high dose, single or two shots; 5 received placebo; per-sample allocation not given. On day 63 after the first injection, vaccine and placebo recipients gave samples. An Ad26 vector carrying the Wuhan-strain SARS-CoV-2 spike served as the vaccine. Per the germline V gene, CDR1 is MNHEY and CDR2 is SVGEGT. The CDR3 loop spans 18 amino acids. With V trimmed by 5 bases and J by 2 bases, 8 bases remained unmatched.

The TCR comes from a person aged 18 to 65 who received the Ad26.COV2.S COVID-19 vaccine or a placebo. Sequenced material: peripheral blood, taken in a trial of Ad26.COV2.S vaccine versus placebo. The V gene is TRBV6-2 or TRBV6-3, the J gene TRBJ2-6; TRBD1 matches 11 bases. CDR3 coding DNA: TGTGCCAGCAGTCCCCGGGACAGGGGGTCCGCTGGGGCCAACGTCCTGACTTTC. As protein: CASSPRDRGSAGANVLTF.